One sample yielded the 11 T cell receptor beta chains listed below, sequenced in a study of blood T cell repertoires in COVID-19. The table came from immunoSEQ multiplex PCR; TCRdb's copy has only in-frame clones and leaves some out. The table has approximately 200,000 clones, 85% seen once. Sequencing used PBMCs or T cells enriched from blood (not recorded which). The receptors originated from a man aged 40-50 years who had recovered from COVID-19.

The rearrangement links TRBV7-9 to TRBJ1-2; D ambiguous. CDR1 is SEHNR, CDR2 FQNEAQ, per germline (reference sequence). V gave up 5 bases and J gave up 6 bases, with 4 bases separating them. This CDR3 region has 10 residues. This CDR3 is CASSLNGYTF. The DNA for the CDR3 is TGTGCCAGCAGCCTTAATGGCTACACCTTC. The full variable domain, its missing parts supplied by reference TRBV7-9 and TRBJ1-2, is DTGVSQNPRHKITKRGQNVTFRCDPISEHNRLYWYRQTLGQGPEFLTYFQNEAQLEKSRLLSDRFSAERPKGSFSTLEIQRTEQGDSAMYLCASSLNGYTFGSGTRLTVV.

The chain links TRBV5-1 to TRBJ1-6; 7 bases match TRBD1. Germline V gives CDR1 SGHRS, CDR2 YFSETQ. This CDR3 region has 16 residues. V shed 1 base and J 7 bases; nucleotides not matched to a gene: 8. CDR3 amino acids: CASSLNRGSRNSPLHF. The CDR3 coding sequence is TGCGCCAGCAGCTTGAACAGGGGATCTCGGAATTCACCCCTCCACTTT.

There are many counts of this clone. The gene calls are TRBV6-4 and TRBJ2-2; a weak D match, TRBD2 (6 bases). The CDR3 loop spans 15 amino acids. The V end lost 0 bases, the J end lost 3 bases, and 8 bases lay between the germline ends. Germline CDR1 and CDR2: MRHNA and SNTAGT. The CDR3: CASSDSRDYTGELFF. In DNA form, the CDR3 reads TGTGCCAGCAGTGACTCGAGGGACTACACCGGGGAGCTGTTTTTT.

The CDR3 reads CASSPPTAIRTEAFF. CDR3 DNA: TGTGCCAGCTCACCCCCAACCGCAATACGGACTGAAGCTTTCTTT. This chain links TRBV18 with TRBJ1-1; D unresolved. The germline gives CDR1 KGHSH, CDR2 LQKENI. V gave up 3 bases and J gave up 5 bases, with 16 bases separating them. The CDR3 is 15 residues long.

This clone came up once. The J gene is TRBJ2-1, the V gene TRBV27, with D tentatively TRBD2 (5 bases). The germline V and J ends were trimmed by 7 bases and 7 bases, with 17 bases remaining between them. Germline CDR1 reads MNHEY; CDR2 reads SMNVEV (reference sequence). The CDR3 spans 14 residues. The CDR3 sequence is CASTLSLAGNEQFF. For the CDR3, the DNA is TGTGCCAGCACCTTGTCTCTAGCCGGTAATGAGCAGTTCTTC.

The chain combines TRBV7-3 with TRBJ2-1, with D unresolved. V shed 1 base and J shed 10 bases, with 11 bases lying between them. The CDR3 has 13 residues. Germline V lookup: CDR1 SGHTA, CDR2 FQGTGA. CDR3 amino acids: CASSLSWQREQFF. DNA of the CDR3: TGTGCCAGCAGCTTAAGCTGGCAGAGGGAGCAGTTCTTC.

The chain recombines TRBV7-2 with TRBJ1-1, with 7 bases fitting TRBD1. V was clipped by 5 bases and J by 7 bases; unmatched bases: 10. Per germline, CDR1 SGHTA and CDR2 FQGNSA. The CDR3 has 14 residues. CDR3 amino acids: CASSVQPTGVEAFF. In nucleotides, the CDR3 is TGTGCCAGCAGCGTACAGCCCACAGGGGTTGAAGCTTTCTTT.

The chain couples TRBV10-2 to TRBJ2-7; 16 bases agree with TRBD2. V shed 7 bases and J 3 bases; nucleotides not matched to a gene: 9. The CDR3 has 17 amino acids. In germline, CDR1 is WSHSY, CDR2 SAAADI. In DNA, the CDR3 is TGCGCCAGCAAGCCCGGGACTAGCGGGAGGGTCTTCTACGAGCAGTACTTC. This sequence encodes CASKPGTSGRVFYEQYF.

This chain connects TRBV6-5 to TRBJ2-5, with TRBD1 identical over 10 bases. The CDR3 loop spans 14 amino acids. Germline CDR1 MNHEY, CDR2 SVGAGI. The ends lost 5 bases at V and 6 bases at J; junction bases unmatched: 6. CDR3: CASSPRTGGQTQYF. In DNA form, the CDR3 reads TGTGCCAGCAGTCCCCGGACAGGGGGTCAGACCCAGTACTTC.

The chain links TRBV9 to TRBJ2-5; D remains unclear. V lost 4 bases to trimming and J lost 4 bases, with 20 bases between them. This CDR3 spans 16 amino acids. Per the germline V gene, CDR1 is SGDLS and CDR2 is YYNGEE. The DNA of the CDR3 is TGTGCCAGCAGCACCCACCCTATAAGGAGTACAGAGACCCAGTACTTC. Translated: CASSTHPIRSTETQYF. Complete variable domain (other parts from reference TRBV9 and TRBJ2-5): DSGVTQTPKHLITATGQRVTLRCSPRSGDLSVYWYQQSLDQGLQFLIQYYNGEERAKGNILERFSAQQFPDLHSELNLSSLELGDSALYFCASSTHPIRSTETQYFGPGTRLLVL.

The chain has TRBV15 and TRBJ2-5; 15 nucleotides line up with TRBD2. V trimming: 9 bases; J trimming: 5 bases; junction bases outside the gene matches: 7. Germline CDR1 and CDR2: LNHNV and YYDKDF (reference sequence). The CDR3 sequence is 15 residues long. Here the CDR3 DNA reads TGTGCCACAGGACTAGCGGGAGGGCAAGGGGAGACCCAGTACTTC. It yields the protein CATGLAGGQGETQYF.